This T cell receptor (beta chain) was found in a study of naive and memory T cell subsets. Two oligonucleotides, mixed equimolar, formed the beta constant-region primer covering TRBC1 and TRBC2. The ligated cDNA underwent four PCR rounds using SP2 and nested alpha and beta constant-region primers. TCRdb recomputed calls from the UMI-ligation and nested PCR reads with MiXCR, one row per CDR3 protein. The sample holds approximately 20,000 distinct CDR3 sequences, roughly 9.1% seen once. The CDR3 sequence is 16 residues long. The germline gives CDR1 MDHEN, CDR2 SYDVKM. Trimming shortened V by 5 bases and J by 0 bases, and 15 bases separated the two germline ends. Four subsets defined by CD45RA and CD27 were sorted after CD3, CD4, CD8 and live/dead staining.

The material sequenced was central memory CD8+ T cells from blood. The sequence derives from a human donor in good health. The chain combines TRBV28 with TRBJ2-3, with a tentative D call TRBD1 (6 bases). The DNA of the CDR3 is TGTGCCAGCAGTCGCCCGGACAGAATTAGCACAGATACGCAGTATTTT. It is translated as CASSRPDRISTDTQYF.